This is a list of T cell receptor beta chains from one sample in a study of T cell changes during pregnancy in multiple sclerosis. TCRdb keeps only in-frame clones here, not all; method: immunoSEQ multiplex PCR. The sample carries some 80,000 clones, roughly nine tenths recorded once. This material consisted of peripheral blood, taken before pregnancy. The receptors derive from a female donor with multiple sclerosis, enrolled in a pregnancy study. CDR3s include the opening cysteine and the closing phenylalanine or tryptophan. A D gene is named only where the DNA matches it firmly. Rows may omit the clone size; those that give it use once, few, many or a size class.

len: 11
d_gene: NA
abundance: NA
j_gene: TRBJ1-1
v_gene: TRBV25-1
CDR3nt: TGTGCCAGCCTTTTTAACACTGAAGCTTTCTTT
CDR3aa: CASLFNTEAFF

len: 18
d_gene: NA
abundance: NA
j_gene: TRBJ2-3
v_gene: TRBV19
CDR3nt: TGTGCCAGTAGTATAACTACCCAGTGGACTCACCGGGGGGATACGCAGTATTTT
CDR3aa: CASSITTQWTHRGDTQYF

len: 13
d_gene: TRBD2
abundance: NA
j_gene: TRBJ2-7
v_gene: TRBV28
CDR3nt: TGTGCCAGCTATGCGGGAGGGCCGTACGAGCAGTACTTC
CDR3aa: CASYAGGPYEQYF

len: 11
d_gene: TRBD1
abundance: NA
j_gene: TRBJ2-7
v_gene: TRBV6-1
CDR3nt: TGTGCCAGCAGTGAAAGGGGGCAGGGCGGCTTC
CDR3aa: CASSERGQGGF

len: 13
d_gene: TRBD1
abundance: NA
j_gene: TRBJ1-2
v_gene: TRBV27
CDR3nt: TGTGCCAGCAGCTTACAGGGGAACTATGGCTACACCTTC
CDR3aa: CASSLQGNYGYTF

len: 16
d_gene: TRBD2
abundance: NA
j_gene: TRBJ2-1
v_gene: TRBV27
CDR3nt: TGTGCCAGCAGTATACTAGCGGGAGGGTTGGGGAATGAGCAGTTCTTC
CDR3aa: CASSILAGGLGNEQFF

len: 14
d_gene: NA
abundance: NA
j_gene: TRBJ1-1
v_gene: TRBV6-6
CDR3nt: TGTGCCAGCAGTTACTCGACAGCCAGCCCTGAAGCTTTCTTT
CDR3aa: CASSYSTASPEAFF

len: 15
d_gene: TRBD2
abundance: NA
j_gene: TRBJ2-5
v_gene: TRBV27
CDR3nt: TGTGCCAGCAGTTTTACTAGCGGGAGTTCCGAGACCCAGTACTTC
CDR3aa: CASSFTSGSSETQYF

len: 15
d_gene: TRBD1
abundance: NA
j_gene: TRBJ1-2
v_gene: TRBV11-2
CDR3nt: TGTGCCAGCAGCCATATCCGGGACAGCAACTATGGCTACACCTTC
CDR3aa: CASSHIRDSNYGYTF

len: 14
d_gene: TRBD1
abundance: NA
j_gene: TRBJ1-5
v_gene: TRBV28
CDR3nt: TGTGCCAGCAGCCCGCCGGGACAGGGTCAGCCCCAGCATTTT
CDR3aa: CASSPPGQGQPQHF

len: 15
d_gene: TRBD1
abundance: NA
j_gene: TRBJ1-5
v_gene: TRBV6-5
CDR3nt: TGTGCCAGCAGTTTGACAGGGGGCCTCAATCAGCCCCAGCATTTT
CDR3aa: CASSLTGGLNQPQHF

len: 12
d_gene: NA
abundance: once
j_gene: TRBJ1-2
v_gene: TRBV28
CDR3nt: TGTGCCAGCAGAGGGGGTTTTGAAAGCTACACCTTC
CDR3aa: CASRGGFESYTF

len: 13
d_gene: NA
abundance: NA
j_gene: TRBJ2-2
v_gene: TRBV30
CDR3nt: TGTGCCTGGAACGTGATAGAAACCGGGGAGCTGTTTTTT
CDR3aa: CAWNVIETGELFF

len: 13
d_gene: TRBD1
abundance: few
j_gene: TRBJ1-3
v_gene: TRBV5-1
CDR3nt: TGCGCCAGCAAGGCAGGGGGCGAAAACACCATATATTTT
CDR3aa: CASKAGGENTIYF

len: 14
d_gene: NA
abundance: NA
j_gene: TRBJ2-5
v_gene: TRBV19
CDR3nt: TGTGCCAGTAGTATTATCGGGGGTATGGAGACCCAGTACTTC
CDR3aa: CASSIIGGMETQYF

len: 14
d_gene: NA
abundance: NA
j_gene: TRBJ1-1
v_gene: TRBV12-5
CDR3nt: TGTGCTAGTGGTTTGAGCGGGATGAACACTGAAGCTTTCTTT
CDR3aa: CASGLSGMNTEAFF

len: 15
d_gene: NA
abundance: NA
j_gene: TRBJ2-3
v_gene: TRBV2
CDR3nt: TGTGCCAGCAGGAGGGGGGGAGAAGGGACAGATACGCAGTATTTT
CDR3aa: CASRRGGEGTDTQYF

len: 17
d_gene: TRBD1
abundance: NA
j_gene: TRBJ2-3
v_gene: TRBV7-7
CDR3nt: TGTGCTAGCAGCGAAAGACCCAGGGGGCCGTCCCAAGATACGCAGTATTTT
CDR3aa: CASSERPRGPSQDTQYF

len: 13
d_gene: NA
abundance: NA
j_gene: TRBJ1-1
v_gene: TRBV28
CDR3nt: TGTGCCAGCAGTAACAGCAGATTCACTGAAGCTTTCTTT
CDR3aa: CASSNSRFTEAFF

len: 18
d_gene: NA
abundance: NA
j_gene: TRBJ2-1
v_gene: TRBV7-3
CDR3nt: TGTGCCAGCAGCCGATACCCTGCTGGGGCAGGGGCCTACAATGAGCAGTTCTTC
CDR3aa: CASSRYPAGAGAYNEQFF

len: 12
d_gene: NA
abundance: NA
j_gene: TRBJ1-1
v_gene: TRBV6-1
CDR3nt: TGTGCCAGCAGTAACCCGACACGTGAAGCTTTCTTT
CDR3aa: CASSNPTREAFF

len: 17
d_gene: TRBD2
abundance: NA
j_gene: TRBJ2-7
v_gene: TRBV5-1
CDR3nt: TGCGCCAGCAGCTCGATTGAGACTAGCGGGAGCGGCAACGAGCAGTACTTC
CDR3aa: CASSSIETSGSGNEQYF